These 22 T cell receptor beta chains were sequenced from one sample in a study of CXCR3-negative and CXCR3-positive naive CD8 T cells. The TRB cDNA libraries were prepared by 5' RACE with UMI labels. TCRdb reprocessed the 5' RACE reads and reports one entry per CDR3 protein, with no DNA. The clone table shows some 40,000 distinct CDR3 sequences, with the ten largest holding roughly 15%. Sequencing was carried out using memory CD8+ T cells from blood. The source is a human donor in good health. Some clones in this sample may be carry-over from other donors' samples.

V usage is TRBV6-6 and J usage is TRBJ1-5. CDR1 is MNHNY, CDR2 SVGAGI, per germline (reference sequence). CDR3 length equals 14 residues. CDR3 in amino acids: CASSDEFKGGPQHF.

This chain connects TRBV5-4 to TRBJ1-2; TCRdb reports TRBD1, a call that lacks DNA to check it against. There are 13 residues in the CDR3. Per the germline V gene, CDR1 is SGHNT and CDR2 is YYREEE (reference sequence). The CDR3 reads CASSLTGDYGYTF.

This clonotype is called medium-sized based on its frequency. The genes are TRBV6-4 and TRBJ1-1. Germline loops: CDR1 MRHNA, CDR2 SNTAGT. The CDR3 length is 14 residues. The CDR3 protein is CASSDSSENTEAFF.

V and J are TRBV28 and TRBJ1-1; the D gene TCRdb calls, TRBD1, cannot be checked with no DNA. The CDR3 length is 11 residues. Per the germline V gene, CDR1 is MDHEN and CDR2 is SYDVKM. The CDR3 is CASSFGALAFF.

The chain links TRBV5-5 to TRBJ1-1; TCRdb's D call of TRBD1 is untestable without DNA. CDR1 and CDR2 (germline): SGHKS, YYEKEE (reference sequence). The CDR3 contains 12 residues. CDR3 region: CASSTGQVEAFF.

J is TRBJ2-3 and V is TRBV29-1; lacking DNA, the TRBD1 call made by TCRdb goes unchecked. The length of the CDR3 is 15 residues. Germline V CDR1 and CDR2: SQVTM, ANQGSEA. CDR3 loop: CSVGGEFVGTDTQYF.

V gene TRBV10-3 combines with J gene TRBJ2-3; TCRdb's D gene call, TRBD2, goes unchecked for lack of DNA. The CDR3 is 14 amino acids. Germline lookup yields CDR1 ENHRY and CDR2 SYGVKD. The CDR3 region is CAISDPGSPNTQYF.

The chain couples TRBV29-1 to TRBJ2-1; TCRdb's assignment of TRBD2 cannot be checked, as there is no DNA. Germline V gene data show CDR1 as SQVTM and CDR2 as ANQGSEA. The CDR3 runs to 13 residues. The CDR3 reads CSVISGNYNEQFF.

The chain carries TRBV6-2 or TRBV6-3 and TRBJ2-2; the D call from TCRdb, TRBD1, cannot be confirmed without DNA. Germline-derived CDR1 and CDR2 are MNHEY and SVGEGT. The CDR3 has 14 residues. CDR3 amino acids: CASSYVGGAGELFF.

The CDR3: CASSLAERGGSYNEQFF. The chain joins TRBV5-1 to TRBJ2-1; TCRdb's D gene call, TRBD2, goes unchecked for lack of DNA. The germline CDR1 and CDR2 sequences are SGHRS and YFSETQ. The CDR3 contains 17 residues.

The chain recombines TRBV7-8 with TRBJ2-7; there is no DNA to check the TCRdb D call of TRBD1. The CDR3 is 14 residues long. Per germline, CDR1 SGHVS and CDR2 FQNEAQ. Here the CDR3 reads CASSAEGQTYEQYF. Combining the CDR3 with reference TRBV7-8 and TRBJ2-7 gives the whole variable domain GAGVSQSPRYKVAKRGQDVALRCDPISGHVSLFWYQQALGQGPEFLTYFQNEAQLDKSGLPSDRFFAERPEGSVSTLKIQRTQQEDSAVYLCASSAEGQTYEQYFGPGTRLTVT.

This CDR3 is CSVRKPGLAEKTQYF. This chain connects TRBV20-1 to TRBJ2-5; there is no DNA to check the TCRdb D call of TRBD2. The CDR3 is 15 amino acids. Per the germline V gene, CDR1 is DFQATT and CDR2 is SNEGSKA (reference sequence).

The chain links TRBV29-1 to TRBJ2-1; TCRdb picks TRBD1, but there is no DNA to check that call. In germline, CDR1 is SQVTM, CDR2 ANQGSEA. The CDR3 consists of 14 residues. CDR3 in amino acids: CSAYLRDSLSEQFF.

The chain employs TRBV28 and TRBJ2-7; TCRdb returns TRBD1, unconfirmable since there is no DNA. The CDR3 is made up of 13 amino acids. CDR1 and CDR2 from the germline V gene are MDHEN and SYDVKM. CDR3 region: CASSLSQGYEQYF.

The genes are TRBV11-2 and TRBJ2-4. Germline-derived CDR1 and CDR2 are SGHAT and FQNNGV. This CDR3 has 13 residues. CDR3 in amino acids: CATTLRTENIQYF. Complete variable domain (other parts from reference TRBV11-2 and TRBJ2-4): EAGVAQSPRYKIIEKRQSVAFWCNPISGHATLYWYQQILGQGPKLLIQFQNNGVVDDSQLPKDRFSAERLKGVDSTLKIQPAKLEDSAVYLCATTLRTENIQYFGAGTRLSVL.

V gene TRBV7-9 combines with J gene TRBJ1-3; the D gene TCRdb calls, TRBD1, cannot be checked with no DNA. CDR1 and CDR2 from the germline V gene are SEHNR and FQNEAQ (reference sequence). This CDR3 contains 13 residues. The CDR3 region is CASSPDTRWTIYF.

The chain is built from TRBV7-3 and TRBJ2-5; TCRdb reports TRBD1, a call that lacks DNA to check it against. Germline V gene lookup returns CDR1 SGHTA and CDR2 FQGTGA. The CDR3 covers 16 residues. CDR3 loop: CASSLGTGLYQETQYF.

The J gene is TRBJ1-2, the V gene TRBV5-1; TCRdb gives TRBD1 as the D gene, but with no DNA this cannot be confirmed. The CDR3 runs 12 residues. The germline V gene has CDR1 SGHRS and CDR2 YFSETQ. The CDR3 loop reads CASSLETGGYTF.

The chain is built from TRBV6-2 or TRBV6-3 and TRBJ2-1. The length of the CDR3 is 15 residues. Looked up from germline, CDR1 is MNHEY and CDR2 is SVGEGT. The CDR3 protein is CASSYLARSGNEQFF.

The rearrangement links TRBV10-3 to TRBJ2-5; TCRdb names TRBD1, which stays unverified in the absence of DNA. The CDR3 covers 15 residues. Germline-derived CDR1 and CDR2 are ENHRY and SYGVKD. The CDR3: CAISERSGGQETQYF.

This chain uses TRBV4-1 with TRBJ2-2. This CDR3 spans 11 amino acids. Looked up from germline, CDR1 is MGHRA and CDR2 is YSYEKL. The CDR3 spells CASSQGRELFF.

The CDR3 sequence: CASSFPGDGYTF. V and J are TRBV7-9 and TRBJ1-2; TCRdb designates TRBD1, a call that cannot be tested without DNA. Germline CDR1 SEHNR, CDR2 FQNEAQ (reference sequence). The CDR3 consists of 12 residues. Together with reference TRBV7-9 and TRBJ1-2, the CDR3 gives the full variable domain: DTGVSQNPRHKITKRGQNVTFRCDPISEHNRLYWYRQTLGQGPEFLTYFQNEAQLEKSRLLSDRFSAERPKGSFSTLEIQRTEQGDSAMYLCASSFPGDGYTFGSGTRLTVV.